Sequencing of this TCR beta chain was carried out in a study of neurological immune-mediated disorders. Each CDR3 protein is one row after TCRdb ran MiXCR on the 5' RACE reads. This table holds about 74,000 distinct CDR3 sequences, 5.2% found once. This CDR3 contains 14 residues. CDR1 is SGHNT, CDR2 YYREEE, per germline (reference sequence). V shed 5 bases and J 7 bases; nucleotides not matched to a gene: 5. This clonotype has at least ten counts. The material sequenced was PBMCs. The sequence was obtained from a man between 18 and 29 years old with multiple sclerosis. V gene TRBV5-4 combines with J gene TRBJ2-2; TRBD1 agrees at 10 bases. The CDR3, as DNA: TGTGCCAGCAGACGACAGGGGGCAAGCGGGGAGCTGTTTTTT. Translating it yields CASRRQGASGELFF. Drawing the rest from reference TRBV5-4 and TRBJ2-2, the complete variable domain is ETGVTQSPTHLIKTRGQQVTLRCSSQSGHNTVSWYQQALGQGPQFIFQYYREEENGRGNFPPRFSGLQFPNYSSELNVNALELDDSALYLCASRRQGASGELFFGEGSRLTVL.